This TCR beta chain came from a study of T cell responses to AZD1222 COVID-19 vaccine. TCRdb keeps only in-frame clones here, not all; method: immunoSEQ multiplex PCR. Of 50,000 or so clones detected, over 70% appear once; the ten largest clones hold under 15%. This CDR3 comprises 17 residues. V lost 1 base and J 7 bases, leaving 17 bases between the germline ends. From germline, CDR1 is SGHDN and CDR2 FVKESK. The V and J genes are TRBV14 and TRBJ1-6; D gene uncertain. Sample: peripheral blood, taken on day 0 of AZD1222 vaccination. The receptor was derived from an adult in good health. The CDR3 is CASSQVHVGPLNSPLHF. CDR3 nucleotides: TGTGCCAGCAGCCAAGTACATGTTGGCCCCCTGAATTCACCCCTCCACTTT.